This TCR beta chain was retrieved from a study of T cells in Graves' hyperthyroidism and ophthalmopathy (dated 2019 in TCRdb). Looking at the study overall: Peripheral blood samples were taken at the time of initial diagnosis, prior to any treatment. In more than 5 Graves' hyperthyroidism patients, the study also compared T-cell repertoires from thyroid tissue with T-cell repertoires from blood. According to the paper, TCR Vbeta CDR3 sequencing was carried out on about 140 peripheral blood samples, which came from fewer than 50 ophthalmopathy, roughly 75 hyperthyroidism and roughly 17 progressor patients. Once sampling was done, hyperthyroidism patients were given methimazole at a starting dose of 30 mg daily, whereas ophthalmopathy patients were given high-dose intravenous methylprednisolone. TCR V-J signatures able to tell the groups apart were searched for in a discovery cohort of 90 to 100 patients, of whom about 40 had Graves' ophthalmopathy and 55 to 60 had stable Graves' hyperthyroidism. The 80 to 100 discovery patients were randomly divided into training and test sets at a 7:3 ratio. Prospective prediction of ophthalmopathy was tested in an independent validation cohort of approximately 19 hyperthyroidism patients and some 17 patients who later progressed to ophthalmopathy.

Graves' hyperthyroidism was defined as stable when no progression to ophthalmopathy occurred over 18 months of follow-up. Hyperthyroidism patients were newly diagnosed, had a disease duration of under 2 months, and were aged 18 to 65 years. Any patient with an uncontrolled infection, another autoimmune disease, pregnancy or lactation was excluded. Diagnoses relied on clinical symptoms, serum thyroxine and TRAb, thyroid ultrasound and orbital computed tomography. PBMCs were isolated from more than 8 ml of fresh peripheral blood by Ficoll-Paque density gradient centrifugation. Total RNA was extracted with Trizol reagent, and quality was checked on an Agilent 2100 Bioanalyzer. The research as a whole found: In validation, the model predicted progression to ophthalmopathy a median of 6.5 months before onset, with roughly 70% sensitivity and almost 75% specificity. Most expanded thyroid clonotypes (frequency above 0.001) were also detected in blood, suggesting blood repertoires may reflect thyroid immune responses. No statistical method was used to fix the sample size in advance, and group allocation was not hidden from the investigators. Ophthalmopathy was separated from stable hyperthyroidism by a 13 V-J signature model, with over 85% sensitivity and approximately 81% specificity obtained in cross-validation and 80%/75% obtained in testing.

TCR beta CDR3 regions were amplified from RNA transcripts. The first round of RT-PCR for the TCR CDR3 was performed with the HTBI primer set and the Qiagen OneStep RT-PCR kit. The libraries were constructed in a second round of multiplex PCR and then size-selected and purified. Paired-end sequencing of the libraries was performed with 100 bp reads on an Illumina HiSeq2000. Processing in the source paper ran as follows. SOAPnuke was used to process the raw data, with reads discarded if the reads contained adapters or uncalled bases, had a mean Phred below 15, or lacked an exact constant-primer or identifier match. High-quality paired reads were merged using COPE v1.2.5, and each unique nucleotide sequence was defined as a clonotype. MiTCR v1.1 was used to align clonotypes to the IMGT TRBV, TRBD and TRBJ reference segments. Only V-J combinations with frequency above 0.0001, covering 98% to 99.2% of repertoires, were analysed. The TCS score was defined as F50 (clonal expansion) divided by E x V (chaos), with BLOSUM62-based TCRdist calculated between CDR3 peptides within each V-J. Welch's t-statistics and random forest reduced approximately 520 V-J features to 13, which were used in a naive Bayes classifier (R e1071). TCRdb's own reprocessing of the public reads used fastp at Q25 and MiXCR and kept productive beta chains. Rows with one shared CDR3 protein collapse into an entry with the most common genes and DNA. Here the V and J calls rest on TCRdb's processing, not on the authors' analysis. This sample is represented by over 550,000 distinct CDR3 sequences; 15% to 20% of them were singletons. The ten largest make up about 17% of the sample.

With regard to this clonotype: Its recognized antigen is unknown. Base qualities are not recorded, but no much larger clone differs from it by a single base.

V is cut back by 1 base and J by 4 bases, with 13 bases in the junction unmatched. CDR1 and CDR2, per the germline V gene, are SGHVS and FQNEAQ. The CDR3 numbers 17 residues from cysteine through phenylalanine. The kept DNA is CDR3 alone, 51 bases in frame from the first base. The clonotype comes from a woman aged 18 to 35 with Graves' hyperthyroidism. Material: blood. The chain is made from TRBV7-8 and TRBJ2-7, with 7 middle bases fitting TRBD1. The CDR3 region has the sequence CASSLEFLSGQAYEQYF. The DNA is as follows: TGTGCCAGCAGCTTAGAGTTTCTGAGTGGACAGGCTTACGAGCAGTACTTC.